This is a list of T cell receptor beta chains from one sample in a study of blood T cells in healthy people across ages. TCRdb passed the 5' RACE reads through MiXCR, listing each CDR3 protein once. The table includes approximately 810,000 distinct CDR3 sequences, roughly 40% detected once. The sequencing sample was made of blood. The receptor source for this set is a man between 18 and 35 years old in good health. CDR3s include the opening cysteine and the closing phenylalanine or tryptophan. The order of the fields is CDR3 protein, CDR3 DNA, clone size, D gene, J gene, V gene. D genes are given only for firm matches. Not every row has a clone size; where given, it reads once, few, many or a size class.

CDR3aa: CAISSGGRADTQYF
CDR3nt: TGTGCCATCAGCTCCGGGGGGCGGGCAGATACGCAGTATTTT
abundance: few
d_gene: .
j_gene: TRBJ2-3
v_gene: TRBV10-3

CDR3aa: CASSLFGGATNEQYF
CDR3nt: TGTGCCAGCAGCTTATTTGGCGGCGCTACCAATGAGCAGTACTTC
abundance: .
d_gene: .
j_gene: TRBJ2-5
v_gene: TRBV7-2

CDR3aa: CASSLASAGYNEQFF
CDR3nt: TGTGCCAGCAGCTTAGCATCGGCAGGATACAATGAGCAGTTCTTC
abundance: few
d_gene: .
j_gene: TRBJ2-1
v_gene: TRBV7-9

CDR3aa: CASSLGKGQETQYF
CDR3nt: TGTGCCAGCAGCTTAGGGAAGGGCCAAGAGACCCAGTACTTC
abundance: few
d_gene: .
j_gene: TRBJ2-5
v_gene: TRBV7-2

CDR3aa: CASSPGGSHEQYF
CDR3nt: TGTGCCAGCAGCCCAGGGGGCTCGCACGAGCAGTACTTC
abundance: few
d_gene: TRBD1
j_gene: TRBJ2-7
v_gene: TRBV7-9

CDR3aa: CASSVGRAGGEEQYF
CDR3nt: TGTGCCAGCAGCGTAGGAAGAGCGGGGGGAGAGGAGCAGTACTTC
abundance: .
d_gene: TRBD2
j_gene: TRBJ2-5
v_gene: TRBV9

CDR3aa: CASGLRGQNTEAFF
CDR3nt: TGTGCCAGCGGTTTACGGGGGCAGAACACTGAAGCTTTCTTT
abundance: .
d_gene: .
j_gene: TRBJ1-1
v_gene: TRBV12-3/TRBV12-4

CDR3aa: CASSPRLENTGELFF
CDR3nt: TGTGCCAGCTCACCACGGCTAGAAAACACCGGGGAGCTGTTTTTT
abundance: .
d_gene: .
j_gene: TRBJ2-2
v_gene: TRBV18

CDR3aa: CASSYSIGLKTQYF
CDR3nt: TGTGCCAGCAGTTACTCGATAGGTTTGAAGACCCAGTACTTC
abundance: .
d_gene: .
j_gene: TRBJ2-5
v_gene: TRBV6-5

CDR3aa: CASSQDLRGVLWEQYF
CDR3nt: TGCGCCAGCAGCCAAGATTTGAGGGGGGTTCTCTGGGAGCAGTACTTC
abundance: few
d_gene: .
j_gene: TRBJ2-7
v_gene: TRBV4-3

CDR3aa: CASSLEMSVNTEAFF
CDR3nt: TGCGCCAGCAGCTTGGAAATGTCAGTAAACACTGAAGCTTTCTTT
abundance: .
d_gene: .
j_gene: TRBJ1-1
v_gene: TRBV5-1

CDR3aa: CASSFEGRGQPQHF
CDR3nt: TGTGCCAGCAGCTTCGAGGGAAGGGGTCAGCCCCAGCATTTT
abundance: .
d_gene: .
j_gene: TRBJ1-5
v_gene: TRBV7-9

CDR3aa: CASSVADRGNYGYTF
CDR3nt: TGTGCCAGCAGCGTAGCTGACAGGGGTAACTATGGCTACACCTTC
abundance: .
d_gene: TRBD1
j_gene: TRBJ1-2
v_gene: TRBV9

CDR3aa: CASSQGGFTYEQYF
CDR3nt: TGTGCCAGCAGCCAGGGGGGATTTACCTACGAGCAGTACTTC
abundance: .
d_gene: .
j_gene: TRBJ2-7
v_gene: TRBV14

CDR3aa: CATTDGPRESGASVLTF
CDR3nt: TGTGCCACCACAGACGGCCCCCGCGAGTCTGGGGCCAGCGTCCTGACTTTC
abundance: .
d_gene: .
j_gene: TRBJ2-6
v_gene: TRBV24-1

CDR3aa: CASSLSAGVAETQYF
CDR3nt: TGCGCCAGCAGCTTGTCTGCAGGGGTTGCAGAGACCCAGTACTTC
abundance: few
d_gene: .
j_gene: TRBJ2-5
v_gene: TRBV5-1

CDR3aa: CASSQGTGDYEQYF
CDR3nt: TGTGCCAGCAGCCAAGGGACAGGGGACTACGAGCAGTACTTC
abundance: many
d_gene: TRBD1
j_gene: TRBJ2-7
v_gene: TRBV14

CDR3aa: CSARSVWLGSYEQYF
CDR3nt: TGCAGTGCTAGGTCGGTTTGGCTTGGCTCCTACGAGCAGTACTTC
abundance: .
d_gene: .
j_gene: TRBJ2-7
v_gene: TRBV20-1

CDR3aa: CATSPKLFTQPQHF
CDR3nt: TGTGCCACCTCGCCCAAATTATTCACTCAGCCCCAGCATTTT
abundance: .
d_gene: .
j_gene: TRBJ1-5
v_gene: TRBV27

CDR3aa: CSAAGTGSYEQYF
CDR3nt: TGCAGTGCTGCCGGGACAGGGTCATACGAGCAGTACTTC
abundance: many
d_gene: TRBD1
j_gene: TRBJ2-7
v_gene: TRBV20-1

CDR3aa: CASSESPISSGNTIYF
CDR3nt: TGTGCCAGCAGTGAATCCCCGATAAGCTCTGGAAACACCATATATTTT
abundance: .
d_gene: .
j_gene: TRBJ1-3
v_gene: TRBV2

CDR3aa: CASSHPGLAGNIQYF
CDR3nt: TGCGCCAGCAGCCACCCCGGACTAGCGGGGAACATTCAGTACTTC
abundance: few
d_gene: TRBD2
j_gene: TRBJ2-4
v_gene: TRBV4-1

CDR3aa: CASSQWVIPYSNQPQHF
CDR3nt: TGTGCCAGCAGCCAATGGGTTATCCCTTATAGCAATCAGCCCCAGCATTTT
abundance: .
d_gene: .
j_gene: TRBJ1-5
v_gene: TRBV3-1

CDR3aa: CASSLGRREKRLNEQYF
CDR3nt: TGTGCCAGCAGCTTAGGGCGGAGGGAGAAAAGGTTGAACGAGCAGTACTTC
abundance: once
d_gene: .
j_gene: TRBJ2-7
v_gene: TRBV7-8

CDR3aa: CSAAGLYEQYF
CDR3nt: TGCAGTGCGGCGGGGCTGTACGAGCAGTACTTC
abundance: .
d_gene: .
j_gene: TRBJ2-7
v_gene: TRBV20-1

CDR3aa: CASSQELGTGANVLTF
CDR3nt: TGTGCCAGCAGCCAAGAGTTGGGGACTGGGGCCAACGTCCTGACTTTC
abundance: once
d_gene: .
j_gene: TRBJ2-6
v_gene: TRBV4-2

CDR3aa: CASSLGPTEQYEQYF
CDR3nt: TGTGCCAGCAGCTTAGGACCGACAGAGCAATACGAGCAGTACTTC
abundance: .
d_gene: .
j_gene: TRBJ2-7
v_gene: TRBV7-6

CDR3aa: CASSWAHNTEAFF
CDR3nt: TGTGCCAGCTCCTGGGCCCATAACACTGAAGCTTTCTTT
abundance: .
d_gene: .
j_gene: TRBJ1-1
v_gene: TRBV27

CDR3aa: CASSPSGLADYEQYF
CDR3nt: TGTGCCAGCTCACCATCCGGACTAGCTGACTACGAGCAGTACTTC
abundance: .
d_gene: TRBD2
j_gene: TRBJ2-7
v_gene: TRBV18

CDR3aa: CASSIRQGSYEQYF
CDR3nt: TGCGCCAGCAGCATCCGACAGGGCTCCTACGAGCAGTACTTC
abundance: many
d_gene: TRBD1
j_gene: TRBJ2-7
v_gene: TRBV4-1

CDR3aa: CASSKYRGGPGTEAFF
CDR3nt: TGTGCCAGCAGCAAGTACAGGGGCGGCCCTGGGACTGAAGCTTTCTTT
abundance: few
d_gene: .
j_gene: TRBJ1-1
v_gene: TRBV21-1

CDR3aa: CASSQVGQGESQPQHF
CDR3nt: TGTGCCAGCAGCCAGGTCGGACAGGGTGAAAGTCAGCCCCAGCATTTT
abundance: .
d_gene: TRBD1
j_gene: TRBJ1-5
v_gene: TRBV4-2

CDR3aa: CASSSLLELQETQYF
CDR3nt: TGTGCCAGCAGCTCACTTCTAGAGTTACAAGAGACCCAGTACTTC
abundance: many
d_gene: .
j_gene: TRBJ2-5
v_gene: TRBV11-2

CDR3aa: CAGSRRNPGYF
CDR3nt: TGTGCCGGCAGTCGACGCAACCCAGGGTATTTT
abundance: .
d_gene: .
j_gene: TRBJ2-3
v_gene: TRBV12-3/TRBV12-4

CDR3aa: CASSFLSYEQYF
CDR3nt: TGTGCCAGCAGCTTCCTCTCCTACGAGCAGTACTTC
abundance: .
d_gene: .
j_gene: TRBJ2-7
v_gene: TRBV7-2

CDR3aa: CASSQEPGQGGDGYTF
CDR3nt: TGTGCCAGCAGCCAAGAACCAGGCCAGGGGGGCGATGGCTACACCTTC
abundance: few
d_gene: TRBD1
j_gene: TRBJ1-2
v_gene: TRBV4-2

CDR3aa: CASSLLVGYNEQFF
CDR3nt: TGTGCCAGCAGTTTATTGGTGGGGTACAATGAGCAGTTCTTC
abundance: few
d_gene: .
j_gene: TRBJ2-1
v_gene: TRBV12-3/TRBV12-4

CDR3aa: CASSKAASYGYTF
CDR3nt: TGTGCCAGCAGTAAGGCGGCGTCCTATGGCTACACCTTC
abundance: few
d_gene: .
j_gene: TRBJ1-2
v_gene: TRBV28

CDR3aa: CASSSGTGIGYEQYF
CDR3nt: TGTGCCAGCAGCTCCGGGACAGGGATAGGCTACGAGCAGTACTTC
abundance: .
d_gene: TRBD1
j_gene: TRBJ2-7
v_gene: TRBV6-2/TRBV6-3

CDR3aa: CASSLTLPASPSTDTQYF
CDR3nt: TGTGCCAGCAGCCTTACCCTGCCCGCGAGTCCGAGCACAGATACGCAGTATTTT
abundance: few
d_gene: .
j_gene: TRBJ2-3
v_gene: TRBV27

CDR3aa: CASSFRSYEQYF
CDR3nt: TGTGCCAGCAGTTTCCGAAGTTACGAGCAGTACTTC
abundance: many
d_gene: .
j_gene: TRBJ2-7
v_gene: TRBV12-3/TRBV12-4

CDR3aa: CASSVGRLSYEQYF
CDR3nt: TGTGCCAGCAGCGTGGGAAGGTTGTCCTACGAGCAGTACTTC
abundance: many
d_gene: .
j_gene: TRBJ2-7
v_gene: TRBV2

CDR3aa: CASSLIVKQETQYF
CDR3nt: TGTGCCAGCAGCTTGATAGTGAAACAAGAGACCCAGTACTTC
abundance: .
d_gene: .
j_gene: TRBJ2-5
v_gene: TRBV5-6

CDR3aa: CASSLGRDSNQPQHF
CDR3nt: TGTGCCAGCAGTTTAGGCAGGGATAGCAATCAGCCCCAGCATTTT
abundance: many
d_gene: .
j_gene: TRBJ1-5
v_gene: TRBV12-3/TRBV12-4

CDR3aa: CAISDSTQLNTEAFF
CDR3nt: TGTGCCATCAGTGACTCGACACAGTTGAACACTGAAGCTTTCTTT
abundance: .
d_gene: .
j_gene: TRBJ1-1
v_gene: TRBV10-3

CDR3aa: CASTLGAFNSPLHF
CDR3nt: TGTGCCAGCACCTTAGGTGCCTTCAATTCACCCCTCCACTTT
abundance: once
d_gene: .
j_gene: TRBJ1-6
v_gene: TRBV12-3/TRBV12-4

CDR3aa: CASKSSGTQYF
CDR3nt: TGTGCCAGCAAATCGAGCGGTACGCAGTATTTT
abundance: .
d_gene: .
j_gene: TRBJ2-3
v_gene: TRBV12-3/TRBV12-4

CDR3aa: CASSDYRAPQPFYGYTF
CDR3nt: TGTGCCAGCAGTGATTACAGGGCTCCTCAGCCGTTCTATGGCTACACCTTC
abundance: .
d_gene: .
j_gene: TRBJ1-2
v_gene: TRBV27

CDR3aa: CASSGFTPNYGYTF
CDR3nt: TGTGCCAGCAGTGGATTTACGCCGAACTATGGCTACACCTTC
abundance: few
d_gene: .
j_gene: TRBJ1-2
v_gene: TRBV6-6

CDR3aa: CAISEVKGGPDTQYF
CDR3nt: TGTGCCATCAGTGAGGTGAAGGGGGGGCCGGATACGCAGTATTTT
abundance: .
d_gene: .
j_gene: TRBJ2-3
v_gene: TRBV10-3

CDR3aa: CASTTQGGVGELFF
CDR3nt: TGTGCCAGCACCACCCAGGGGGGCGTCGGGGAGCTGTTTTTT
abundance: .
d_gene: .
j_gene: TRBJ2-2
v_gene: TRBV7-6

CDR3aa: CAAGSSYNSPLHF
CDR3nt: TGTGCCGCGGGGAGCTCCTATAATTCACCCCTCCACTTT
abundance: .
d_gene: .
j_gene: TRBJ1-6
v_gene: TRBV6-6

CDR3aa: CASSLVPHGYTF
CDR3nt: TGTGCCAGCAGTTTAGTCCCGCATGGCTACACCTTC
abundance: .
d_gene: .
j_gene: TRBJ1-2
v_gene: TRBV12-3/TRBV12-4

CDR3aa: CASSSNPGGSNQPQHF
CDR3nt: TGTGCCAGCAGTTCCAATCCAGGGGGGAGCAATCAGCCCCAGCATTTT
abundance: .
d_gene: TRBD1
j_gene: TRBJ1-5
v_gene: TRBV28

CDR3aa: CASSQDRRAYEQYF
CDR3nt: TGTGCCAGCAGCCAAGATAGAAGAGCCTACGAGCAGTACTTC
abundance: .
d_gene: .
j_gene: TRBJ2-7
v_gene: TRBV4-2